These T cell receptor delta chains were read from a single sample in a study of Vδ1+ human thymocytes. TCRdb re-called the multiplex PCR reads via CATT. Here the sample spans roughly 55,000 delta-chain clones, roughly 15% being singletons. Sequencing was performed on Vdelta1+ gamma-delta thymocytes from the thymus. The receptors here all came from a boy under three years old who had congenital heart surgery. Each CDR3 is given with its conserved first and last residue. The D gene is left open where the match is weak. Only part of the rows carry a size: once, few, many, or a class if the clone is expanded.

v_call: TRDV1; clone_size: -; j_call: TRDJ1; d_call: TRDD3; cdr3_aa: CALGEPYPTLLGCDKLIF; cdr3_nt: TGTGCTCTTGGGGAACCTTACCCCACACTACTGGGGTGCGATAAACTCATCTTT
v_call: TRDV1; clone_size: few; j_call: TRDJ1; d_call: TRDD3; cdr3_aa: CALGELFQTGGKYTDKLIF; cdr3_nt: TGTGCTCTTGGGGAACTTTTTCAGACTGGGGGAAAGTACACCGATAAACTCATCTTT
v_call: TRDV1; clone_size: few; j_call: TRDJ1; d_call: TRDD3; cdr3_aa: CALGKRAVLGTPYTDKLIF; cdr3_nt: TGTGCTCTTGGGAAACGGGCGGTACTGGGGACCCCGTACACCGATAAACTCATCTTT
v_call: TRDV1; clone_size: -; j_call: TRDJ1; d_call: TRDD1; cdr3_aa: CALGELLSPGCREIDELIF; cdr3_nt: TGTGCTCTTGGGGAACTTCTTTCCCCCGGGTGCCGGGAAATAGACGAACTCATCTTT
v_call: TRDV1; clone_size: once; j_call: TRDJ1; d_call: TRDD3; cdr3_aa: CALGELNPTFDWGIRVSPYKLIF; cdr3_nt: TGTGCTCTTGGGGAACTCAATCCTACATTCGACTGGGGGATACGCGTATCCCCCTATAAACTCATCTTT
v_call: TRDV1; clone_size: -; j_call: TRDJ1; d_call: TRDD3; cdr3_aa: CALGEPGLLGVKEADKLIF; cdr3_nt: TGTGCTCTTGGGGAACCAGGATTACTGGGGGTTAAGGAAGCCGATAAACTCATCTTT
v_call: TRDV1; clone_size: -; j_call: TRDJ1; d_call: TRDD3; cdr3_aa: CALGEHKSKIMTGGFYTDKLIF; cdr3_nt: TGTGCTCTTGGGGAACATAAATCTAAAATAATGACTGGGGGGTTTTACACCGATAAACTCATCTTT
v_call: TRDV1; clone_size: few; j_call: TRDJ1; d_call: TRDD2; cdr3_aa: CALGGPGLPTRRDMGGGTDKLIF; cdr3_nt: TGTGCTCTTGGGGGGCCTGGCCTTCCTACGAGGCGGGATATGGGAGGGGGCACCGATAAACTCATCTTT
v_call: TRDV1; clone_size: once; j_call: TRDJ1; d_call: -; cdr3_aa: CALGEPATDKLIF; cdr3_nt: TGTGCTCTTGGGGAGCCCGCGACCGATAAACTCATCTTT
v_call: TRDV1; clone_size: -; j_call: TRDJ1; d_call: TRDD3; cdr3_aa: CALGEVRPGGFCTDKLIF; cdr3_nt: TGTGCTCTTGGGGAAGTTCGTCCTGGGGGATTTTGCACCGATAAACTCATCTTT
v_call: TRDV1; clone_size: -; j_call: TRDJ1; d_call: TRDD3; cdr3_aa: CALGEGGFLLPILGEHTDKLIF; cdr3_nt: TGTGCTCTTGGGGAAGGGGGATTCCTATTACCTATACTGGGGGAACACACCGATAAACTCATCTTT
v_call: TRDV1; clone_size: few; j_call: TRDJ1; d_call: TRDD3; cdr3_aa: CALGAYLGTGGYKLIF; cdr3_nt: TGTGCTCTTGGGGCATACCTCGGTACTGGGGGATACAAACTCATCTTT
v_call: TRDV2; clone_size: many; j_call: TRDJ3; d_call: TRDD3; cdr3_aa: CACDTGIQESSSWDTRQMFF; cdr3_nt: TGTGCCTGTGACACCGGGATACAGGAGTCTAGCTCCTGGGACACCCGACAGATGTTTTTC
v_call: TRAV29/DV5; clone_size: few; j_call: TRDJ1; d_call: TRDD3; cdr3_aa: CAASAKWDTLLDTDKLIF; cdr3_nt: TGTGCAGCAAGCGCGAAGTGGGATACGCTCCTTGACACCGATAAACTCATCTTT